Below, 4 T cell receptor beta chains from the same sample are listed, as sequenced in a study of T cell repertoires in cytomegalovirus infection. TCRdb passed the reads through MiXCR, listing each CDR3 protein once. This sample has 560,000 or so distinct CDR3 sequences, with 16% found just once. What was sequenced was CD8+ T cells from PBMCs. The receptors come from a human donor in good health (CMV status not recorded). Some clones in this sample may be carry-over from other donors' samples.

About this clonotype: Sequence at one end of the junction differs from germline and may be a read error. The chain employs TRBV19 and TRBJ1-5; TRBD1 matches at 9 bases. This CDR3 has 11 residues. Per germline, CDR1 LNHDA and CDR2 SQIVND (reference sequence). The CDR3 DNA sequence: TGTGCCAGTAGTACCCGGACAGGGGCTATTTTT. It yields the protein CASSTRTGAIF.

At least ten counts were recorded for this clonotype. This chain links TRBV7-6 with TRBJ1-5; D is perhaps TRBD1 (5 bases). This CDR3 has 15 amino acids. Germline V gene data show CDR1 as SGHVS and CDR2 as FNYEAQ. V lost 3 bases, J lost 6 bases, and 15 bases lay in between. CDR3 region: CASSLGQGLGQPQHF. The DNA for the CDR3 is TGTGCCAGCAGCTTGGGGCAGGGTTTGGGTCAGCCCCAGCATTTT.

This clonotype was counted ten times or more. V is TRBV27 and J is TRBJ2-2; TRBD2 agrees at 7 bases. Trimming at V came to 5 bases and at J to 5 bases, leaving 5 bases not matched to a gene. The germline CDR1 and CDR2 sequences are MNHEY and SMNVEV (reference sequence). This CDR3 comprises 14 residues. This chain's CDR3 is CASSPSGSTGELFF. In nucleotides, the CDR3 is TGTGCCAGCAGTCCTAGCGGTTCGACCGGGGAGCTGTTTTTT.

V and J are TRBV6-1 and TRBJ2-7; a weak D match, TRBD1 (6 bases). The CDR3 contains 13 residues. Germline assignment: CDR1 MNHNS and CDR2 SASEGT. Trimming shortened V by 6 bases and J by 3 bases, and 12 bases separated the two germline ends. CDR3 loop: CASRKNRVYEQYF. The DNA for the CDR3 is TGTGCCAGCAGAAAAAACAGGGTCTACGAGCAGTACTTC.